This T cell receptor beta chain was profiled in a study of memory CD4+ T cells and cytomegalovirus serostatus. Overall study context: This sample comes from healthy Belgian adults, eight to ten CMV seropositive, approximately 24 seronegative. General observations from the study: Of 150 to 200 reported CMV TCRbeta sequences, under 70 were found in memory CD4+ repertoires. Median bootstrapped AUC for CMV status was about 0.94 originally, 0.75 to 0.91 US-trained.

CDR1 is SGHTA, CDR2 FQGTGA, per germline. The CDR3 has 16 residues. V gave up 5 bases and J gave up 6 bases; unmatched junction bases: 12. Source study methods: Out-of-frame sequences were removed, leaving 2 million or so distinct TCRbeta sequences. Sequencing used immunoSEQ multiplex PCR; TCRdb keeps in-frame clones, though not all of them. Clone size and the V and J calls come from that table; the DNA yielded D and trimming. The sample yields about 50,000 clones, about four fifths seen once. This clone was seen a handful of times. Its cognate antigen is unknown. The sort gate was single viable CD3+CD4+CD8-CD45RO+ cells for memory CD4+ T cells.

The source is an adult in good health and CMV-seronegative. The chain links TRBV7-3 to TRBJ2-1, with 8 nucleotides matching TRBD2. The sample consisted of memory CD4+ T cells from blood. The chain's CDR3 is CASSPPGTRGSNEQFF. The CDR3 nucleotides read TGTGCCAGCAGCCCTCCCGGGACTAGGGGTAGCAATGAGCAGTTCTTC.